This T cell receptor (beta chain) was documented in a study of CD8 T cells in Susac syndrome. The ends lost 5 bases at V and 2 bases at J; junction bases unmatched: 7. The CDR3 runs 15 residues. Germline V lookup: CDR1 MNHEY, CDR2 SMNVEV (reference sequence). Blood CD8+ and CD4+ T cells underwent high-throughput TCR beta sequencing. The multiple sclerosis controls, all treatment-naive patients, had relapsing-remitting disease that was stable or active. TEMRA cells were enriched by FACS, while CD8+ and CD4+ T cells were obtained through a negative isolation that was performed magnetically. Reverse transcription of roughly 0.5 to 1 ug RNA was performed with random hexamers. TCR beta CDR3 was amplified by immunoSEQ covering 54 Vbeta and 13 Jbeta. Using its own MiXCR run on the immunoSEQ multiplex PCR reads, TCRdb lists one record per CDR3 protein. The sample carries roughly 180,000 distinct CDR3 sequences, approximately 93% recorded once.

Sample: CD4+ T cells from PBMCs. The V call is TRBV27, the J call TRBJ1-2; 8 nucleotides match TRBD1. The clonotype comes from a human donor with multiple sclerosis. In nucleotides, the CDR3 is TGTGCCAGCAGTACACGACAGGGGATAAACTATGGCTACACCTTC. Protein sequence: CASSTRQGINYGYTF.